These 17 T cell receptor beta chains share one sample of origin, sequenced in a study of blood T cell repertoires in COVID-19. Assay: immunoSEQ multiplex PCR; the TCRdb copy retains only in-frame clones and omits some. The data contain about 82,000 clones, 80% of them singletons. Specimen: peripheral blood. Every receptor here comes from a middle-aged woman with active or convalescent COVID-19.

This clone appeared a few times. This CDR3 is also generated by other DNA sequences in the sample. The chain is built from TRBV4-3 and TRBJ1-5; D call uncertain. The CDR3 spans 14 residues. With 0 bases removed from V and 0 bases from J, the gap between germline ends came to 3 bases. CDR1 and CDR2 (germline): LGHNA, YSLEER. CDR3 in amino acids: CASSQDLSNQPQHF. The CDR3 bases are TGCGCCAGCAGCCAAGACCTTAGCAATCAGCCCCAGCATTTT.

This clone was recorded only once. The V call is TRBV7-2, the J call TRBJ2-7; possible D gene TRBD2, 5 bases. The CDR3 extends over 19 amino acids. In germline, CDR1 is SGHTA, CDR2 FQGNSA. The V end lost 0 bases, the J end lost 3 bases, and 24 bases lay between the germline ends. Here the CDR3 DNA reads TGTGCCAGCAGCTTAGCCACAGACTACATAATCAAGAGTTTCTACGAGCAGTACTTC. It codes for CASSLATDYIIKSFYEQYF.

The CDR3 here is CASRGQAENIQYF. Here the CDR3 DNA reads TGTGCCAGCAGGGGGCAGGCGGAAAACATTCAGTACTTC. This rearrangement joins TRBV6-4 to TRBJ2-4, with a possible D match to TRBD1 (5 bases). CDR3 size: 13 residues. The V gene's germline CDR1 is MRHNA and CDR2 SNTAGT. Between the trimmed V and J ends, which lost 6 bases and 5 bases, there was a span of 11 bases.

This clone was recorded a few times. The V and J genes are TRBV29-1 and TRBJ2-1; D is ambiguous. V dropped 8 bases and J dropped 4 bases, with 15 bases sitting between them. Per germline, CDR1 SQVTM and CDR2 ANQGSEA. This CDR3 region has 13 residues. CDR3 nucleotides: TGCAGCTACTCGAGACTCGTATACAATGAGCAGTTCTTC. Its protein is CSYSRLVYNEQFF.

This sequence joins TRBV4-2 and TRBJ2-7; tentative D call: TRBD2 (7 bases). Germline V CDR1 and CDR2: LGHNA, YNFKEQ. The CDR3 spans 15 residues. Trimming cost V 1 base and J 2 bases, with 12 bases left between them. The CDR3 reads CASSQGRGPTYEQYF. The CDR3 nucleotides are TGTGCCAGCAGCCAAGGGCGGGGGCCAACCTACGAGCAGTACTTC.

V gene TRBV6-2 or TRBV6-3 combines with J gene TRBJ1-6, with no clear D. Germline V CDR1 and CDR2: MNHEY, SVGEGT. With 2 bases removed from V and 6 bases from J, the gap between germline ends came to 5 bases. The CDR3 is 13 residues long. CDR3 sequence: CASSYQLNSPLHF. The CDR3 DNA reads TGTGCCAGCAGTTACCAACTTAATTCACCCCTCCACTTT.

The CDR3 spells CASSPSQEANEQFF. DNA of the CDR3: TGTGCCAGCTCACCAAGCCAGGAGGCCAATGAGCAGTTCTTC. The chain has TRBV18 and TRBJ2-1; D might be TRBD2 (5 bases). The germline CDR1 and CDR2 sequences are KGHSH and LQKENI. The V end was cut by 2 bases, the J end by 6 bases, with 11 bases between. There are 14 residues in the CDR3.

This clone has just a few counts. The chain uses TRBV28 and TRBJ1-4, with 9 bases aligning to TRBD1. The CDR3 covers 16 residues. CDR1 and CDR2 from the germline V gene are MDHEN and SYDVKM. The V gene end was trimmed by 3 bases and the J gene end by 7 bases; junction bases not matched to a gene: 9. The CDR3 sequence is CASSFHPTGGGEKLFF. The CDR3 bases are TGTGCCAGCAGTTTCCACCCCACAGGGGGCGGTGAAAAACTGTTTTTT.

The CDR3 DNA reads as TGTGCCAGCTCAGCCGGGACAGGGGCCTACGAGCAGTACTTC. Protein: CASSAGTGAYEQYF. V gene TRBV18 combines with J gene TRBJ2-7, with 10 positions matching TRBD1. Germline assignment: CDR1 KGHSH and CDR2 LQKENI. With 5 bases clipped from V and 2 bases from J, the junction kept 3 bases outside the gene matches. The CDR3 runs 14 residues.

The V gene is TRBV19, the J gene TRBJ1-5, with 9 positions matching TRBD1. Trimming at V came to 5 bases and at J to 6 bases, leaving 8 bases not matched to a gene. This CDR3 spans 15 amino acids. Germline assignment: CDR1 LNHDA and CDR2 SQIVND (reference sequence). CDR3 amino acids: CASSPDRGSIQPQHF. The CDR3 DNA is TGTGCCAGTAGTCCCGACAGGGGGAGTATTCAGCCCCAGCATTTT.

The gene calls are TRBV6-6 and TRBJ2-1; D perhaps matches TRBD1 (6 bases). The CDR3 length is 14 residues. Trimming stripped 8 bases from V and 4 bases from J, with 15 bases between. Germline loops: CDR1 MNHNY, CDR2 SVGAGI (reference sequence). The CDR3 reads CASLGTSYYNEQFF. Written as DNA, the CDR3 is TGTGCCAGCTTGGGGACATCATATTACAATGAGCAGTTCTTC.

This clone was counted once. This sample includes further DNA sequences coding for the same CDR3. This rearrangement joins TRBV13 to TRBJ1-6, with 12 nucleotides matching TRBD1. Trimming cost V 3 bases and J 5 bases; bases outside gene matches: 2. The germline gives CDR1 PRHDT, CDR2 FYEKMQ (reference sequence). The CDR3 loop spans 16 amino acids. CDR3 DNA: TGTGCCAGCAGCTTCGGGACAGGGGGCAATAATTCACCCCTCCACTTT. It is translated as CASSFGTGGNNSPLHF.

This chain connects TRBV9 to TRBJ1-2; D not certain. This CDR3 comprises 14 residues. The ends were cut back, 1 base at V and 3 bases at J, with 10 bases in the middle. The V gene's germline CDR1 is SGDLS and CDR2 YYNGEE. The CDR3: CASSVHGSDYGYTF. The CDR3 coding sequence is TGTGCCAGCAGCGTACACGGTAGCGACTATGGCTACACCTTC.

This chain connects TRBV28 to TRBJ1-5, with TRBD1 matching 8 bases. This CDR3 has 17 amino acids. V lost 6 bases, J lost 1 base, and 11 bases stayed unmatched. CDR1 is MDHEN and CDR2 is SYDVKM in the germline V gene. The DNA for the CDR3 is TGTGCCAGCAGCGGTCCGACAGGGGTCGGAAGCAATCAGCCCCAGCATTTT. Amino acids: CASSGPTGVGSNQPQHF.

The V and J genes are TRBV7-2 and TRBJ1-6; no clear D gene. V shed 1 base and J shed 6 bases, with 10 bases lying between them. The CDR3 has 15 residues. Looked up from germline, CDR1 is SGHTA and CDR2 is FQGNSA. In DNA, the CDR3 is TGTGCCAGCAGCTTAGGGCGGGGATTTAATTCACCCCTCCACTTT. Its translation is CASSLGRGFNSPLHF.

Only one count was recorded for this clone. This chain uses TRBV10-1 with TRBJ2-5; 8 bases line up with TRBD2. The CDR3 length is 14 residues. The germline CDR1 and CDR2 sequences are WNHNN and SYGVQD (reference sequence). Trimming removed 8 bases from V and 3 bases from J; junction bases left unmatched: 8. CDR3 sequence: CASHIRAGEETQYF. CDR3 sequence (DNA): TGCGCCAGCCACATCCGAGCGGGAGAAGAGACCCAGTACTTC.

This sequence joins TRBV15 and TRBJ2-7; possibly TRBD2 for D (5 bases). The ends were cut back, 0 bases at V and 3 bases at J, with 9 bases in the middle. The germline gives CDR1 LNHNV, CDR2 YYDKDF (reference sequence). The CDR3 is made up of 14 amino acids. The CDR3 region has the DNA TGTGCCACCAGCAGAGATAGAGGGTTCTACGAGCAGTACTTC. Translating it yields CATSRDRGFYEQYF.